What follows are 15 T cell receptor beta chains derived from one specimen sequenced in a study of blood T cell repertoires in COVID-19. Generated by immunoSEQ multiplex PCR, the TCRdb table keeps only in-frame clones and is missing some. The sample has about 300,000 clones, about 82% seen once. Input material: peripheral blood. These TCRs come from a woman between 45 and 60 years old with acute or convalescent COVID-19.

The V call is TRBV7-2, the J call TRBJ2-5; a weak D match, TRBD2 (6 bases). V gave up 1 base and J gave up 3 bases, with 12 bases separating them. The CDR3 is 15 amino acids. Germline V CDR1 and CDR2: SGHTA, FQGNSA. CDR3 DNA sequence: TGTGCCAGCAGCTTAGTGGGACTGGCGAAAGAGACCCAGTACTTC. As protein: CASSLVGLAKETQYF.

This chain uses TRBV27 with TRBJ1-1; the match to TRBD1 covers 9 bases. The length of the CDR3 is 15 residues. Germline-derived CDR1 and CDR2 are MNHEY and SMNVEV (reference sequence). V was pared by 5 bases and J by 11 bases, with 15 bases of the junction left unmatched. The CDR3 region is CASSPLSGTGMLAFF. DNA of the CDR3: TGTGCCAGCAGTCCACTATCCGGGACAGGGATGTTGGCTTTCTTT.

The chain is built from TRBV14 and TRBJ2-5; D may be TRBD2 (7 bases). Germline assignment: CDR1 SGHDN and CDR2 FVKESK. The CDR3 spans 16 residues. V was shortened by 3 bases and J by 4 bases, with 18 bases between the two germline ends. CDR3 sequence reads: CASSHGLGGFGETQYF. The CDR3 region has the DNA TGTGCCAGCAGCCACGGACTAGGGGGTTTTGGAGAGACCCAGTACTTC.

This clone was seen once. V usage is TRBV5-1 and J usage is TRBJ2-7, with 7 bases lining up with TRBD1. The length of the CDR3 is 15 residues. Trimming at V came to 0 bases and at J to 6 bases, leaving 9 bases not matched to a gene. CDR1 and CDR2 (germline): SGHRS, YFSETQ. CDR3 region: CASSLGGQDWAEQYF. Written as DNA, the CDR3 is TGCGCCAGCAGCTTGGGTGGACAGGATTGGGCCGAGCAGTACTTC.

This clone was detected only a few times. The V and J genes are TRBV9 and TRBJ1-4, with D perhaps matching TRBD1 (5 bases). This CDR3 is 16 amino acids long. V dropped 0 bases and J dropped 0 bases, with 9 bases sitting between them. Germline V gene data show CDR1 as SGDLS and CDR2 as YYNGEE. The CDR3 region is CASSVGPGTTNEKLFF. CDR3 coding DNA: TGTGCCAGCAGCGTAGGTCCAGGGACAACTAATGAAAAACTGTTTTTT.

V gene TRBV2 combines with J gene TRBJ2-5; maybe TRBD2 (5 bases). The CDR3 spans 14 residues. Germline loops: CDR1 SNHLY, CDR2 FYNNEI. The germline V and J ends were trimmed by 6 bases and 3 bases, with 14 bases remaining between them. CDR3 DNA sequence: TGTGCCAGCAGCTCCGACTACTCAAAAGAGACCCAGTACTTC. Protein product: CASSSDYSKETQYF.

V usage is TRBV4-1 and J usage is TRBJ1-2; 9 positions agree with TRBD1. CDR1 MGHRA and CDR2 YSYEKL come from the germline V gene. This CDR3 spans 14 amino acids. After removal of 3 bases from V and 7 bases from J, the junction contained 6 bases not matched to a gene. The CDR3 protein is CASSQGTGLGGYTF. CDR3 DNA: TGCGCCAGCAGCCAGGGGACAGGGTTAGGTGGCTACACCTTC.

The chain combines TRBV29-1 with TRBJ2-6; no firm D call. The germline gives CDR1 SQVTM, CDR2 ANQGSEA. The CDR3 covers 13 residues. Trimming took off 5 bases at V and 4 bases at J, with 9 bases between the two ends. The DNA for the CDR3 is TGCAGCGTTTTAATCCTCGGGGCCAACGTCCTGACTTTC. Translation gives CSVLILGANVLTF.

The J gene is TRBJ1-2, the V gene TRBV9, with D possibly TRBD1 on 6 matching bases. With 0 bases removed from V and 3 bases from J, the gap between germline ends came to 18 bases. This CDR3 has 17 amino acids. Germline-derived CDR1 and CDR2 are SGDLS and YYNGEE. In DNA form, the CDR3 reads TGTGCCAGCAGCGTAGGAGCCGGGCAGGGGTTGGACTATGGCTACACCTTC. This codes for CASSVGAGQGLDYGYTF.

This clone was picked up one time. The CDR3 loop is CASSENSATNEKLFF. CDR3 coding DNA: TGTGCCAGCAGCGAAAACAGTGCAACTAATGAAAAACTGTTTTTT. This chain joins TRBV7-2 and TRBJ1-4; D uncertain. The germline V gene encodes CDR1 SGHTA and CDR2 FQGNSA. The CDR3 contains 15 residues. Trimming left V 5 bases short and J 0 bases short, with 10 bases between.

This clone was detected only once. The chain carries TRBV7-2 and TRBJ2-7; TRBD2 agrees at 11 bases. V shed 4 bases, J shed 2 bases, and the junction held 7 bases outside the gene matches. Per germline, CDR1 SGHTA and CDR2 FQGNSA. This CDR3 comprises 16 residues. The CDR3 nucleotides read TGTGCCAGCAGCTCCTTTATAGCGGGGGGGGCCTACGAGCAGTACTTC. Its translation: CASSSFIAGGAYEQYF.

This CDR3 reads CASSVEAHNEKLFF. The CDR3 DNA reads as TGTGCCAGCAGCGTCGAGGCCCATAATGAAAAACTGTTTTTT. The chain joins TRBV9 to TRBJ1-4, with D uncertain. This CDR3 contains 14 residues. Trimming took off 2 bases at V and 4 bases at J, with 9 bases between the two ends. Germline lookup yields CDR1 SGDLS and CDR2 YYNGEE.

The rearrangement links TRBV29-1 to TRBJ2-1; TRBD1 is a possible D gene (7 bases). Germline-derived CDR1 and CDR2 are SQVTM and ANQGSEA. V shed 8 bases and J shed 8 bases, with 22 bases lying between them. The CDR3 covers 14 residues. The DNA for the CDR3 is TGCAGCTCCGGGGCAGGGGGGAGAGGCGATGAGCAGTTCTTC. Translating gives CSSGAGGRGDEQFF.

This sequence joins TRBV19 and TRBJ1-5, with D perhaps TRBD1 (6 bases). The CDR3 sequence is 15 residues long. CDR1 LNHDA and CDR2 SQIVND come from the germline V gene (reference sequence). Trimming left V 5 bases short and J 0 bases short, with 11 bases between. The CDR3 is CASSVTGYSNQPQHF. Here the CDR3 DNA reads TGTGCCAGTAGTGTAACAGGGTATAGCAATCAGCCCCAGCATTTT. Full variable domain (remainder filled in from reference TRBV19 and TRBJ1-5): DGGITQSPKYLFRKEGQNVTLSCEQNLNHDAMYWYRQDPGQGLRLIYYSQIVNDFQKGDIAEGYSVSREKKESFPLTVTSAQKNPTAFYLCASSVTGYSNQPQHFGDGTRLSIL.

The chain couples TRBV30 to TRBJ1-5; tentative D call: TRBD1 (5 bases). Trimming removed 2 bases from V and 0 bases from J, with 32 bases in between. The CDR3 totals 22 residues. Germline lookup yields CDR1 GTSNPN and CDR2 SVGIG (reference sequence). In DNA form, the CDR3 reads TGTGCCTGGAGTCCCCCGCTTGCGGATCTCAGGGATGGGGCTTATAGCAATCAGCCCCAGCATTTT. Residues: CAWSPPLADLRDGAYSNQPQHF.